The source of this TCR beta chain is a study of blood T cell repertoires in COVID-19. Whole-study context: The cDNA or gDNA used as material had been derived from T cells, B-cell-depleted T cells, or PBMCs.

Trimming took 5 bases from V and 4 from J; bases not matched to a gene: 9. Germline CDR1 SGHTA, CDR2 FQGNSA. CDR3 length: 15 residues. The authors' processing: Amplification with reference gene primers provided the estimates of nucleated cell counts. Generated by immunoSEQ multiplex PCR, the TCRdb table keeps only in-frame clones and is missing some. Clone size and V and J calls were adopted from that table, with D and trimming inferred from the DNA. The sample lists over 200,000 clones, 80% to 90% occurring once. The TCR sequence derives from a woman older than 75 with active or convalescent COVID-19. The chain joins TRBV7-2 to TRBJ1-2; 8 bases agree with TRBD1. The sequenced sample consisted of peripheral blood. In DNA form, the CDR3 reads TGTGCCAGCAGCACCCGACAGGGGATGATCTATGGCTACACCTTC. Translating it yields CASSTRQGMIYGYTF.